These 17 T cell receptor beta chains were sequenced from one sample in a study of shared clonotypes between healthy human individuals. Assay used: immunoSEQ multiplex PCR; TCRdb lists only in-frame clones, some missing. The data contain roughly 2,000,000 clones, about 94% of them seen just once; the ten biggest clones take up 1.5% to 2%. The naive CD8 fraction comprised CD45RO-negative cells positively selected for CCR7 and excluded terminally differentiated effector memory CD45RA+ cells. The sample consisted of naive CD8+ T cells from PBMCs. These receptors came from a young man in good health. Some clones in this sample may be carry-over from other donors' samples.

This rearrangement joins TRBV7-9 to TRBJ2-1; TRBD2 matches 10 bases. Germline V gives CDR1 SEHNR, CDR2 FQNEAQ (reference sequence). V shed 4 bases, J shed 4 bases, and the junction held 13 bases outside the gene matches. This CDR3 comprises 18 residues. CDR3 nucleotide sequence: TGTGCCAGCAGCTCCCCCGGGAGACTAGCGGGCCAATACAATGAGCAGTTCTTC. It translates to CASSSPGRLAGQYNEQFF.

The chain links TRBV10-3 to TRBJ1-5; TRBD1 matches at 9 bases. CDR3 size: 19 residues. After removal of 0 bases from V and 4 bases from J, the junction contained 13 bases not matched to a gene. Germline V lookup: CDR1 ENHRY, CDR2 SYGVKD. The DNA of the CDR3 is TGTGCCATCAGTGAGTCACCCGCACAGGGGGCACGGGGGAATCAGCCCCAGCATTTT. This encodes CAISESPAQGARGNQPQHF.

The chain recombines TRBV28 with TRBJ1-1; unclear D gene. Germline values: CDR1 MDHEN, CDR2 SYDVKM. V lost 5 bases and J lost 3, with 19 bases in between. The CDR3 sequence is 16 residues long. The CDR3 loop reads CASSRIPGPWDTEAFF. The DNA for the CDR3 is TGTGCCAGCAGTAGAATACCGGGCCCCTGGGACACTGAAGCTTTCTTT.

The chain carries TRBV7-9 and TRBJ2-3; TRBD2 matches at 10 bases. Germline loops: CDR1 SEHNR, CDR2 FQNEAQ (reference sequence). J gave up 1 base and V 3 bases, and 1 base lay outside the gene matches. The CDR3 is 15 residues long. The CDR3 loop is CASSLGTSGTDTQYF. CDR3 sequence (DNA): TGTGCCAGCAGCTTGGGGACTAGCGGCACAGATACGCAGTATTTT.

This chain connects TRBV9 to TRBJ2-3; possibly TRBD1 for D (5 bases). V lost 0 bases to trimming and J lost 5 bases, with 13 bases between them. Germline CDR1 is SGDLS and CDR2 is YYNGEE. This CDR3 has 15 amino acids. CDR3 in DNA: TGTGCCAGCAGCGTAGAGCAGGGATTCAAAGATACGCAGTATTTT. It encodes CASSVEQGFKDTQYF.

The V gene is TRBV14, the J gene TRBJ2-1; D not resolved. Germline assignment: CDR1 SGHDN and CDR2 FVKESK. CDR3 length: 14 residues. V lost 0 bases and J lost 10, with 13 bases in between. CDR3 in amino acids: CASSQERAAPEQFF. The CDR3 nucleotides read TGTGCCAGCAGCCAAGAAAGGGCCGCGCCGGAGCAGTTCTTC.

Details on this clone: Other DNA sequences within the sample encode an identical CDR3. V is TRBV7-9 and J is TRBJ2-1; 9 bases are shared with TRBD2. Germline values: CDR1 SEHNR, CDR2 FQNEAQ (reference sequence). CDR3 length: 14 residues. The V segment lost 5 bases and the J segment 6 bases; nucleotides outside the gene matches: 5. In DNA form, the CDR3 reads TGTGCCAGCAGCCTTAGCGGGAGTATCAATGAGCAGTTCTTC. Its protein product is CASSLSGSINEQFF.

The genes are TRBV19 and TRBJ2-3; 9 positions match TRBD2. The trim removed 7 bases at V and 3 bases at J, leaving 8 bases unmatched. The CDR3 spans 15 residues. CDR1 and CDR2 from the germline V gene are LNHDA and SQIVND (reference sequence). The CDR3 region has the DNA TGTGCCAGTACCCCGTTAGCGGGAGTAACAGATACGCAGTATTTT. It is translated as CASTPLAGVTDTQYF. The variable domain in full, completed from reference TRBV19 and TRBJ2-3, reads DGGITQSPKYLFRKEGQNVTLSCEQNLNHDAMYWYRQDPGQGLRLIYYSQIVNDFQKGDIAEGYSVSREKKESFPLTVTSAQKNPTAFYLCASTPLAGVTDTQYFGPGTRLTVL.

V gene TRBV27 combines with J gene TRBJ1-1; 8 bases fit TRBD1. There are 15 residues in the CDR3. V dropped 4 bases and J dropped 0; count of bases not matched to a gene: 4. Germline CDR1 is MNHEY and CDR2 is SMNVEV (reference sequence). CDR3 sequence (DNA): TGTGCCAGCAGTTCGCAGACAGGGGTGAACACTGAAGCTTTCTTT. This gives the protein CASSSQTGVNTEAFF.

This chain links TRBV7-3 with TRBJ1-5, with 7 bases identical to TRBD1. The CDR3 consists of 16 residues. Germline assignment: CDR1 SGHTA and CDR2 FQGTGA. Trimming at V came to 4 bases and at J to 0 bases, leaving 6 bases not matched to a gene. CDR3: CASSSGQDHSNQPQHF. DNA for the CDR3: TGTGCCAGCAGCTCCGGACAGGACCATAGCAATCAGCCCCAGCATTTT.

The rearrangement joins TRBV13 to TRBJ1-1; D gene unclear. Trimming removed 5 bases at V and 3 bases at J, with 7 bases between. This CDR3 spans 12 amino acids. The germline V gene encodes CDR1 PRHDT and CDR2 FYEKMQ (reference sequence). DNA of the CDR3: TGTGCCAGCAGCCAAACGGACACTGAAGCTTTCTTT. Translated: CASSQTDTEAFF.

The V call is TRBV7-9, the J call TRBJ2-2; TRBD1 aligns across 11 bases. Trimming took 5 bases from V and 8 from J; bases not matched to a gene: 10. The CDR3 has 16 amino acids. Germline values: CDR1 SEHNR, CDR2 FQNEAQ (reference sequence). DNA of the CDR3: TGTGCCAGCAGCCCCAAGCTGGACAGGGGGCTTGGGGAGCTGTTTTTT. It specifies CASSPKLDRGLGELFF.

This chain joins TRBV15 and TRBJ2-1, with TRBD2 identical over 8 bases. Germline assignment: CDR1 LNHNV and CDR2 YYDKDF (reference sequence). V lost 5 bases, J lost 2 bases, and 11 bases stayed unmatched. The CDR3 length is 17 residues. The chain's CDR3 is CATSWGLREGAYNEQFF. The CDR3, as DNA: TGTGCCACCAGCTGGGGCCTCCGGGAGGGGGCCTACAATGAGCAGTTCTTC. Full variable domain (rest looked up from reference TRBV15 and TRBJ2-1): DAMVIQNPRYQVTQFGKPVTLSCSQTLNHNVMYWYQQKSSQAPKLLFHYYDKDFNNEADTPDNFQSRRPNTSFCFLDIRSPGLGDTAMYLCATSWGLREGAYNEQFFGPGTRLTVL.

There are a few counts of this clone. V and J are TRBV4-1 and TRBJ1-5, with D perhaps TRBD1 (6 bases). Germline V gene data show CDR1 as MGHRA and CDR2 as YSYEKL. This CDR3 comprises 14 residues. V lost 2 bases, J lost 7 bases, and 12 bases lay in between. The CDR3 is CASSQPGAGQPQHF. The CDR3 region has the DNA TGCGCCAGCAGCCAACCGGGGGCAGGGCAGCCCCAGCATTTT.

This sequence joins TRBV4-1 and TRBJ2-7, with 9 bases that match TRBD2. Germline assignment: CDR1 MGHRA and CDR2 YSYEKL. This CDR3 contains 15 residues. The V and J ends lost 5 bases and 0 bases, in that order; junction bases with no gene match: 5. The CDR3 sequence: CASSYRLADSYEQYF. Here the CDR3 DNA reads TGCGCCAGCAGCTACCGACTAGCGGACTCCTACGAGCAGTACTTC.

This chain links TRBV10-3 with TRBJ1-1; D unresolved. There are 15 residues in the CDR3. The V gene's germline CDR1 is ENHRY and CDR2 SYGVKD. V lost 8 bases and J 2 bases, leaving 18 bases between the germline ends. CDR3 DNA: TGTGCCATCTCCCAGCTGGAAGGCGCAAACACTGAAGCTTTCTTT. Encoded protein: CAISQLEGANTEAFF.

This sequence joins TRBV19 and TRBJ2-7; D remains ambiguous. This CDR3 is built from 15 residues. Between the trimmed V and J ends, which lost 3 bases and 1 base, there was a span of 13 bases. The germline CDR1 and CDR2 sequences are LNHDA and SQIVND (reference sequence). The CDR3 region has the DNA TGTGCCAGTAGTATGGGGTTATCGCCGTCCTACGAGCAGTACTTC. It specifies CASSMGLSPSYEQYF. Combining the CDR3 with reference TRBV19 and TRBJ2-7 gives the whole variable domain DGGITQSPKYLFRKEGQNVTLSCEQNLNHDAMYWYRQDPGQGLRLIYYSQIVNDFQKGDIAEGYSVSREKKESFPLTVTSAQKNPTAFYLCASSMGLSPSYEQYFGPGTRLTVT.